This T cell receptor (beta chain) was sequenced during a study of post-analysis software for immune sequencing data. Study background: There were relapsing-remitting, secondary progressive and progressive-relapsing multiple sclerosis among the disease courses included.

Unique molecular identifiers featured in each of the TCR beta cDNA libraries. Each sample of roughly 0.9 to 11 million input T cells yielded roughly 0.5 million cDNA molecules, so each molecule approximated one T cell. MiXCR was run by TCRdb on the PCR reads, yielding one entry per CDR3 protein. The sample holds approximately 770,000 distinct CDR3 sequences; 40% to 55% are singletons and the top ten take approximately 5%. This CDR3 contains 16 residues. The germline V gene encodes CDR1 MNHEY and CDR2 SMNVEV (reference sequence). This clonotype turned up a few times. Its target is not known. Overall study findings and caveats: Batch-matched samples strongly co-clustered by F measure. TRBV5-6, TRBV5-1 and TRBV20-1 were among 4 or 5 TRBV segments more frequent in patients than controls. Diversity measured as normalized Chao1 was significantly lower in multiple sclerosis patients than in controls.

The chain has TRBV27 and TRBJ2-5; TRBD2 aligns across 7 bases. The J call may be in error: the DNA end matches TRBJ2-7 better. The origin of this receptor is a girl between 5 and 17 years old with multiple sclerosis. The material sequenced was blood. CDR3 in amino acids: CASSLSGGRGAYEQYF. DNA for the CDR3: TGTGCCAGCAGTTTATCGGGCGGGAGAGGAGCCTACGAGCAGTACTTC.